These 9 T cell receptor beta chains came from one sample sequenced in a study of cytomegalovirus exposure and HLA in healthy donors. PCR amplification relied on 60 Vbeta primers (plus 13 Jbeta primers). Clones were sequenced by immunoSEQ multiplex PCR, and TCRdb holds only the in-frame ones, with some missing. Among 150,000 to 200,000 clones, 84% were seen once, and the ten largest hold around 0.26%. Sequenced sample: PBMCs. The receptor source for this set is a boy aged 5-17 years in good health and CMV-seronegative.

The chain links TRBV6-5 to TRBJ2-3; D is possibly TRBD2 (7 bases). V was clipped by 7 bases and J by 3 bases, with 11 bases between them. The CDR3 is 13 amino acids. CDR1 is MNHEY and CDR2 is SVGAGI in the germline V gene. The CDR3 DNA is TGTGCCAGCAAGGGGGGGCTTACAGATACGCAGTATTTT. Translating gives CASKGGLTDTQYF.

The V call is TRBV13, the J call TRBJ1-1; D perhaps matches TRBD1 (5 bases). Germline V gene data show CDR1 as PRHDT and CDR2 as FYEKMQ (reference sequence). The CDR3 contains 17 residues. V lost 1 base and J lost 1, with 16 bases in between. The CDR3 DNA reads TGTGCCAGCAGCTTAGTGTTAGGGTCGGGGGGGAACACTGAAGCTTTCTTT. Protein sequence: CASSLVLGSGGNTEAFF. Supplemented by reference TRBV13 and TRBJ1-1, the full variable domain reads AAGVIQSPRHLIKEKRETATLKCYPIPRHDTVYWYQQGPGQDPQFLISFYEKMQSDKGSIPDRFSAQQFSDYHSELNMSSLELGDSALYFCASSLVLGSGGNTEAFFGQGTRLTVV.

The chain employs TRBV10-3 and TRBJ2-7, with D perhaps TRBD2 (5 bases). CDR1 is ENHRY, CDR2 SYGVKD, per germline. CDR3 length equals 15 residues. V dropped 0 bases and J dropped 0 bases, with 9 bases sitting between them. The CDR3 nucleotides read TGTGCCATCAGTGAGTCGAGGGAGCCCTCCTACGAGCAGTACTTC. Its translation: CAISESREPSYEQYF.

This sequence joins TRBV4-3 and TRBJ2-1; TRBD1 is a possible D gene (6 bases). In germline, CDR1 is LGHNA, CDR2 YSLEER. The CDR3 is 16 residues long. Trimming removed 5 bases at V and 5 bases at J, with 19 bases between. CDR3 sequence (DNA): TGCGCCAGCAGCTCCCTAATGACAGGAGTCCACAATGAGCAGTTCTTC. Translation: CASSSLMTGVHNEQFF.

The V and J genes are TRBV27 and TRBJ1-1; possible D gene TRBD1, 5 bases. The CDR3 is made up of 13 amino acids. V was trimmed by 2 bases and J by 6 bases, leaving 10 bases between them. CDR1 is MNHEY, CDR2 SMNVEV, per germline (reference sequence). This CDR3 reads CASSLGGRPEAFF. The CDR3 nucleotides read TGTGCCAGCAGTTTAGGGGGGAGGCCTGAAGCTTTCTTT.

This clone has a handful of counts. The chain recombines TRBV9 with TRBJ2-1; TRBD2 is a possible D gene (5 bases). CDR3 length: 17 amino acids. Germline V gene lookup returns CDR1 SGDLS and CDR2 YYNGEE. The V gene lost 6 bases and the J gene lost 9 bases, with 28 bases spanning the gap. The CDR3 nucleotides are TGTGCCAGCACCACTCGAGGGCTAGATCAATCCGAGAGTGAGCAGTTCTTC. Its protein product is CASTTRGLDQSESEQFF.

This chain uses TRBV10-2 with TRBJ1-1, with a tentative D call TRBD1 (5 bases). The length of the CDR3 is 11 residues. Germline lookup yields CDR1 WSHSY and CDR2 SAAADI. V was cut by 8 bases and J by 3 bases, with 7 bases left in between. The CDR3 sequence is CASVRDTEAFF. For the CDR3, the DNA is TGCGCCAGCGTCAGGGACACTGAAGCTTTCTTT.

On this clone: Germline is not matched at one junction end, which may reflect a read error. The V gene is TRBV7-7, the J gene TRBJ2-1; the D gene is possibly TRBD1 (6 bases). The CDR3 loop spans 13 amino acids. Germline V CDR1 and CDR2: SSHAT, FNYEAQ (reference sequence). The CDR3, as DNA: TGTGCTAGCAGCTCGAGGGGGTTCAATGAGCAGTTCTTC. Translating gives CASSSRGFNEQFF.

The gene calls are TRBV23-1 and TRBJ2-7, with 9 bases fitting TRBD2. TRBV23-1 is placed among ORFs of uncertain function. This CDR3 comprises 16 residues. V shed 4 bases and J 4 bases; nucleotides not matched to a gene: 11. Here the CDR3 reads CASSRVLSGRGYEQYF. CDR3 in DNA: TGCGCCAGCAGTCGCGTCCTTAGCGGGAGAGGGTACGAGCAGTACTTC.